The 27 T cell receptor beta chains in this list originate from one sample, sequenced in a study of human T cells and chemical hapten exposure. The sample's treatment: therapeutic diphenylcyclopropenone sensitization with weekly scalp DPC. Unique molecular identifiers were attached to individual cDNA molecules during library preparation. MiXCR, applied by TCRdb to the reads, yields one record per CDR3 protein. The table records 3,200 or so distinct CDR3 sequences, around half of them present only once. Sequences were derived from whole blood, sampled before DPC sensitization or 2, 6, or about 24 weeks after (not recorded which). The receptors were sampled from an adult with alopecia areata. Some clones in this sample may be carry-over from other donors' samples. This table probably holds off-target reads from a library built for another chain.

CDR3 sequence (DNA): TGTGCCAGCAGCCGGACTAGCGGGGGGACTAATGAGCAGTTCTTC. This sequence encodes CASSRTSGGTNEQFF. The V and J genes are TRBV7-6 and TRBJ2-1; 14 nucleotides align to TRBD2. CDR1 is SGHVS, CDR2 FNYEAQ, per germline. The J segment lost 7 bases and the V segment lost 5 bases, leaving 4 bases of the junction unmatched. CDR3 size: 15 residues.

The chain uses TRBV7-9 and TRBJ2-7, with 12 nucleotides matching TRBD2. The trim removed 3 bases at V and 3 bases at J, leaving 3 bases unmatched. CDR1 is SEHNR, CDR2 FQNEAQ, per germline (reference sequence). The CDR3 is 15 amino acids. The CDR3 loop is CASSFPGLAGYEQYF. DNA of the CDR3: TGTGCCAGCAGCTTCCCGGGACTAGCGGGCTACGAGCAGTACTTC. Full variable domain (missing parts from reference TRBV7-9 and TRBJ2-7): DTGVSQNPRHKITKRGQNVTFRCDPISEHNRLYWYRQTLGQGPEFLTYFQNEAQLEKSRLLSDRFSAERPKGSFSTLEIQRTEQGDSAMYLCASSFPGLAGYEQYFGPGTRLTVT.

This chain uses TRBV2 with TRBJ2-7, with 9 positions matching TRBD1. With V trimmed by 6 bases and J by 3 bases, 6 bases remained unmatched. The germline V gene encodes CDR1 SNHLY and CDR2 FYNNEI. The CDR3 spans 14 residues. The DNA for the CDR3 is TGTGCCAGCAGCGAACAGGGGGCGCTCTACGAGCAGTACTTC. Amino acids: CASSEQGALYEQYF.

The chain links TRBV5-1 to TRBJ2-3; D assignment may be TRBD1 or TRBD2 (5 bases each). The V end was cut by 4 bases, the J end by 4 bases, with 7 bases between. Germline V CDR1 and CDR2: SGHRS, YFSETQ. The CDR3 totals 12 residues. CDR3 loop: CASSQGADTQYF. DNA of the CDR3: TGCGCCAGCAGCCAGGGAGCAGATACGCAGTATTTT.

The rearrangement uses TRBV29-1 and TRBJ2-7; TRBD1 agrees at 7 bases. The germline V gene encodes CDR1 SQVTM and CDR2 ANQGSEA. This CDR3 comprises 15 residues. V trimming: 0 bases; J trimming: 3 bases; junction bases outside the gene matches: 8. CDR3 sequence (DNA): TGCAGCGTTGAAGACCCCCGGGACAGCCACTACGAGCAGTACTTC. This codes for CSVEDPRDSHYEQYF.

Only a few counts were recorded for this clonotype. Mismatch with germline at one junction end may stem from a read error. The CDR3 spells CATLSMGSGNF. The CDR3 bases are TGTGCCACCTTGAGTATGGGTTCGGGGAACTTC. The V gene is TRBV28, the J gene TRBJ2-1; the D gene is possibly TRBD2 (5 bases). CDR3 length: 11 amino acids. Germline assignment: CDR1 MDHEN and CDR2 SYDVKM. The full variable domain, its missing parts supplied by reference TRBV28 and TRBJ2-1, is DVKVTQSSRYLVKRTGEKVFLECVQDMDHENMFWYRQDPGLGLRLIYFSYDVKMKEKGDIPEGYSVSREKKERFSLILESASTNQTSMYLCATLSMGSGNFGPGTRLTVL.

The chain has TRBV25-1 and TRBJ2-7; tentative D call: TRBD1 (5 bases). Germline V gene sequence: CDR1 MGHDK, CDR2 SYGVNS. This CDR3 is 14 amino acids long. The germline V and J ends were trimmed by 8 bases and 7 bases, with 21 bases remaining between them. The CDR3 bases are TGTGCCAGCGGCGACAGCGTAAGGTCGTGGGAGCAGTACTTC. It translates to CASGDSVRSWEQYF.

This clonotype was seen a few times. This chain uses TRBV7-9 with TRBJ2-5; no clear D. The CDR3 is 12 amino acids. Germline V gene sequence: CDR1 SEHNR, CDR2 FQNEAQ (reference sequence). V gave up 8 bases and J gave up 2 bases, with 9 bases separating them. Written as DNA, the CDR3 is TGTGCCAGCGGAAATAATCAAGAGACCCAGTACTTC. Translated: CASGNNQETQYF.

This clonotype showed up just a few times. The chain uses TRBV7-3 and TRBJ2-1; tentative D call: TRBD2 (6 bases). Germline CDR1 reads SGHTA; CDR2 reads FQGTGA. The V end lost 5 bases, the J end lost 9 bases, and 23 bases lay between the germline ends. The CDR3 contains 16 residues. CDR3 in amino acids: CASSAGGAIGRSEQFF. The CDR3, as DNA: TGTGCCAGCAGCGCCGGCGGTGCCATTGGGAGGAGTGAGCAGTTCTTC.

The chain joins TRBV5-4 to TRBJ2-1; 8 bases fit TRBD2. V gave up 3 bases and J gave up 7 bases; unmatched junction bases: 15. CDR1 is SGHNT and CDR2 is YYREEE in the germline V gene (reference sequence). The CDR3 is made up of 17 amino acids. This chain's CDR3 is CASSSSLGAGEGNEQFF. In DNA, the CDR3 is TGTGCCAGCAGCTCCTCTTTGGGAGCGGGGGAGGGAAATGAGCAGTTCTTC.

This clonotype was seen more than once but under ten times. V and J are TRBV20-1 and TRBJ2-3, with 8 nucleotides matching TRBD1. The CDR3 has 12 amino acids. Germline V gene sequence: CDR1 DFQATT, CDR2 SNEGSKA (reference sequence). The V gene end was trimmed by 6 bases and the J gene end by 6 bases; junction bases not matched to a gene: 5. CDR3 protein: CSAGQGPDTQYF. As DNA, the CDR3 is TGCAGTGCCGGACAGGGTCCGGATACGCAGTATTTT.

This clonotype was counted only a few times. The chain couples TRBV11-2 to TRBJ2-7; D not resolved. From germline, CDR1 is SGHAT and CDR2 FQNNGV. This CDR3 contains 12 residues. V lost 1 base to trimming and J lost 6 bases, with 7 bases between them. CDR3 region: CASSLGRFEQYF. The CDR3 bases are TGTGCCAGCAGCTTAGGGCGATTCGAGCAGTACTTC.

This clonotype was seen only a few times. The V and J genes are TRBV18 and TRBJ2-7, with 9 bases that match TRBD1. The V and J ends lost 6 bases and 6 bases, in that order; junction bases with no gene match: 12. This CDR3 has 15 amino acids. In germline, CDR1 is KGHSH, CDR2 LQKENI. CDR3 sequence: CASSVRDRALSEQYF. Written as DNA, the CDR3 is TGTGCCAGCTCCGTCCGGGACAGGGCCCTGTCCGAGCAGTACTTC.

The chain combines TRBV20-1 with TRBJ1-5, with a possible D match to TRBD1 (6 bases). The CDR3 is made up of 12 amino acids. The germline gives CDR1 DFQATT, CDR2 SNEGSKA (reference sequence). Trimming took 4 bases from V and 6 from J, leaving 10 bases between them. CDR3 sequence: CSATQGIQPQHF. DNA for the CDR3: TGCAGTGCTACGCAGGGGATTCAGCCCCAGCATTTT.

The chain recombines TRBV19 with TRBJ2-3, with TRBD2 matching 8 bases. CDR3 length equals 15 residues. Germline V gives CDR1 LNHDA, CDR2 SQIVND (reference sequence). The trim removed 2 bases at V and 2 bases at J, leaving 3 bases unmatched. The CDR3 reads CASSIRRGATDTQYF. CDR3 sequence (DNA): TGTGCCAGTAGTATACGGCGGGGGGCCACAGATACGCAGTATTTT.

This clonotype has only a few counts. This sequence joins TRBV5-1 and TRBJ2-1; no clear D. Germline-derived CDR1 and CDR2 are SGHRS and YFSETQ. The length of the CDR3 is 11 residues. Trimming left V 0 bases short and J 5 bases short, with 0 bases between. CDR3 bases: TGCGCCAGCAGCTTGGACAATGAGCAGTTCTTC. Translation: CASSLDNEQFF.

This clonotype has just a few counts. The chain employs TRBV9 and TRBJ2-1, with a weak D call TRBD2 (6 bases). The CDR3 has 13 residues. V shed 3 bases and J shed 4 bases, with 8 bases lying between them. The V gene's germline CDR1 is SGDLS and CDR2 YYNGEE. In DNA form, the CDR3 reads TGTGCCAGCAGCGGGACTACTTACAATGAGCAGTTCTTC. Translated: CASSGTTYNEQFF.

This clonotype showed up just a few times. The rearrangement uses TRBV20-1 and TRBJ2-1; tentatively, D is TRBD2 (6 bases). CDR3 length: 12 residues. Germline CDR1 is DFQATT and CDR2 is SNEGSKA (reference sequence). Trimming pared 0 bases from V and 15 bases from J, leaving 15 bases between. This chain's CDR3 is CSARDQKGLRFF. In DNA, the CDR3 is TGCAGTGCTAGAGATCAAAAGGGACTGCGGTTCTTC.

This clonotype was seen only a few times. The chain carries TRBV29-1 and TRBJ2-7; 7 nucleotides match TRBD2. Germline values: CDR1 SQVTM, CDR2 ANQGSEA. The CDR3 totals 14 residues. V dropped 5 bases and J dropped 0; count of bases not matched to a gene: 7. CDR3 nucleotides: TGCAGCGTTATGTCCGGGACTACCTCCTACGAGCAGTACTTC. It is translated as CSVMSGTTSYEQYF.

The chain uses TRBV4-1 and TRBJ2-4, with 7 bases fitting TRBD2. The CDR3 spans 13 residues. The junction had 3 bases not matched to a gene; V was cut back by 1 base and J by 9 bases. Germline V gives CDR1 MGHRA, CDR2 YSYEKL. CDR3 nucleotides: TGCGCCAGCAGCCAAGTCGCTAGCGGCATTCAGTACTTC. It is translated as CASSQVASGIQYF.

This clonotype turned up a few times. This chain connects TRBV3-1 to TRBJ2-5; the D is unclear. The germline V and J ends were trimmed by 0 bases and 4 bases, with 9 bases remaining between them. The CDR3 is made up of 14 amino acids. CDR1 LGHDT and CDR2 YNNKEL come from the germline V gene (reference sequence). CDR3 protein: CASSQDLNPETQYF. The CDR3 bases are TGTGCCAGCAGCCAAGATCTTAATCCAGAGACCCAGTACTTC.

V usage is TRBV7-2 and J usage is TRBJ2-3, with unresolved D. The germline CDR1 and CDR2 sequences are SGHTA and FQGNSA. This CDR3 has 15 residues. The germline V and J ends were trimmed by 0 bases and 2 bases, with 9 bases remaining between them. The chain's CDR3 is CASSLAFRNTDTQYF. CDR3 DNA sequence: TGTGCCAGCAGCTTAGCTTTTCGGAACACAGATACGCAGTATTTT. Full variable domain (rest looked up from reference TRBV7-2 and TRBJ2-3): GAGVSQSPSNKVTEKGKDVELRCDPISGHTALYWYRQSLGQGLEFLIYFQGNSAPDKSGLPSDRFSAERTGGSVSTLTIQRTQQEDSAVYLCASSLAFRNTDTQYFGPGTRLTVL.

The genes are TRBV7-3 and TRBJ2-7; 12 positions agree with TRBD1. The CDR3 contains 15 residues. From germline, CDR1 is SGHTA and CDR2 FQGTGA. V lost 5 bases to trimming and J lost 3 bases; unmatched junction nucleotides: 5. CDR3 residues: CASSPGQGALYEQYF. The CDR3 nucleotides are TGTGCCAGCAGCCCGGGACAGGGGGCGCTCTACGAGCAGTACTTC.

The chain has TRBV20-1 and TRBJ2-7; 7 positions match TRBD2. Germline lookup yields CDR1 DFQATT and CDR2 SNEGSKA (reference sequence). The CDR3 sequence is 15 residues long. V dropped 0 bases and J dropped 2; count of bases not matched to a gene: 7. The CDR3 protein is CSARDLEGRAYEQYF. The CDR3 region has the DNA TGCAGTGCTAGAGATCTTGAGGGGAGGGCCTACGAGCAGTACTTC.

With respect to this clonotype: Germline is not matched at one junction end, which may reflect a read error. The rearrangement uses TRBV7-7 and TRBJ2-2; no definite D call. The V gene's germline CDR1 is SSHAT and CDR2 FNYEAQ (reference sequence). The CDR3 extends over 13 amino acids. CDR3 bases: TGTGCTAGCAGCGACCACTACACCGGGGAGCTGTTTTTT. This encodes CASSDHYTGELFF.

V and J are TRBV5-1 and TRBJ2-1; TRBD1 agrees at 9 bases. The J segment lost 2 bases and the V segment lost 4 bases, leaving 1 base of the junction unmatched. Germline lookup yields CDR1 SGHRS and CDR2 YFSETQ. This CDR3 spans 14 amino acids. CDR3 loop: CASSRDRAYNEQFF. Here the CDR3 DNA reads TGCGCCAGCAGCCGGGACAGGGCCTACAATGAGCAGTTCTTC.

This clonotype appeared a few times. V usage is TRBV5-1 and J usage is TRBJ2-5; 8 bases align to TRBD2. V dropped 4 bases and J dropped 1; count of bases not matched to a gene: 6. The CDR3 length is 15 residues. CDR1 SGHRS and CDR2 YFSETQ come from the germline V gene. CDR3 sequence: CASSPVAGIQETQYF. The CDR3 region has the DNA TGCGCCAGCAGCCCGGTAGCGGGGATCCAAGAGACCCAGTACTTC.